The source of this T cell receptor (beta chain) is a study of T cells in Graves' hyperthyroidism and ophthalmopathy. CDR1 is MDHEN and CDR2 is SYDVKM in the germline V gene. The CDR3 covers 16 residues. The V and J ends lost 5 bases and 8 bases respectively, with 19 bases between them. There are a few counts of this clonotype. Its antigen remains unknown. TCR beta CDR3 sequences were amplified from RNA transcripts. During a first-round RT-PCR of the TCR CDR3, the HTBI primer set was used. Using its own MiXCR run on the multiplex PCR reads, TCRdb lists one record per CDR3 protein. The sample comprises 600,000 or so distinct CDR3 sequences, 13% to 15% of which are singletons, and roughly 7% rests with the top ten. Duration under 3 months, a NOSPECS grade of at least 4, and a Clinical Activity Score of at least 3 characterized the ophthalmopathy patients. Uncontrolled infection, other autoimmune disease, pregnancy or lactation led to exclusion. Diagnoses were made from clinical symptoms, serum measures (thyroxine and TRAb), thyroid ultrasound and orbital computed tomography.

Regarding the study as a whole: With a median lead of 6.5 months before onset, the model predicted ophthalmopathy.

The origin of this receptor is a woman younger than 35 with Graves' ophthalmopathy. J is TRBJ1-6 and V is TRBV28, with a tentative D call TRBD1 (6 bases). The sequenced material came from blood. The CDR3 nucleotides are TGTGCCAGCAGTCCCTACAACAGGGTGTTGGATTCACCCCTCCACTTT. Translated, it gives CASSPYNRVLDSPLHF.